Listed below are T cell receptor beta chains from one sample, sequenced in a study of blood T cells in healthy people across ages. TCRdb re-called the 5' RACE reads with MiXCR, one entry per CDR3 protein. The repertoire consists of 720,000 or so distinct CDR3 sequences, with approximately 40% occurring once and the leading ten covering 25% to 35%. Sequenced material: blood. The source is an elderly man in good health. Each CDR3 is given with its conserved first and last residue. Each record gives: D gene, J gene, V gene, clone size, CDR3 protein, CDR3 DNA. A D gene is named only where the DNA matches it firmly. Rows may omit the clone size; those that give it use once, few, many or a size class.

D: TRBD1; J: TRBJ2-3; V: TRBV29-1; size: few; CDR3: CSVAAGGPTDTQYF; DNA: TGCAGCGTTGCGGCAGGGGGTCCTACAGATACGCAGTATTTT
D: TRBD2; J: TRBJ2-2; V: TRBV20-1; size: once; CDR3: CSARTSGRGNTGELFF; DNA: TGCAGTGCAAGGACTAGCGGGAGAGGGAACACCGGGGAGCTGTTTTTT
D: -; J: TRBJ2-1; V: TRBV7-8; size: -; CDR3: CASSLVTRRINNEQFF; DNA: TGTGCCAGCAGCTTAGTCACCCGGCGGATAAACAATGAGCAGTTCTTC
D: -; J: TRBJ2-7; V: TRBV28; size: -; CDR3: CASSSSGVAYEQYF; DNA: TGTGCCAGCAGTTCCTCGGGGGTAGCCTACGAGCAGTACTTC
D: -; J: TRBJ1-2; V: TRBV20-1; size: -; CDR3: CSAREIRGEGYGYTF; DNA: TGCAGTGCTAGAGAAATAAGGGGTGAGGGCTATGGCTACACCTTC
D: TRBD1; J: TRBJ2-3; V: TRBV7-2; size: many; CDR3: CASSATSGGGTDTQYF; DNA: TGTGCCAGCAGCGCGACCTCAGGGGGCGGCACAGATACGCAGTATTTT
D: TRBD1; J: TRBJ2-5; V: TRBV6-5; size: -; CDR3: CASSFLGGDEQYF; DNA: TGTGCCAGCAGCTTCCTAGGGGGCGATGAGCAGTACTTC
D: -; J: TRBJ1-2; V: TRBV12-3/TRBV12-4; size: -; CDR3: CASSLSEGGYTF; DNA: TGTGCCAGCAGTTTGTCCGAGGGTGGCTACACCTTC
D: TRBD1; J: TRBJ1-5; V: TRBV6-6; size: few; CDR3: CASSAHTGDRNQPQHF; DNA: TGTGCCAGCAGTGCCCATACAGGGGATAGGAATCAGCCCCAGCATTTT
D: -; J: TRBJ2-2; V: TRBV10-1; size: -; CDR3: CASSLGRSGSLSGELFF; DNA: TGCGCCAGCAGTCTCGGTCGTAGCGGCAGCCTCTCGGGGGAGCTGTTTTTT
D: TRBD1; J: TRBJ2-1; V: TRBV5-5; size: many; CDR3: CASSGLWDRDNEQFF; DNA: TGTGCCAGCAGCGGTCTATGGGACAGGGACAATGAGCAGTTCTTC
D: -; J: TRBJ1-2; V: TRBV28; size: few; CDR3: CASSSRVSGVGYTF; DNA: TGTGCCAGCAGCTCCCGGGTATCCGGAGTGGGCTACACCTTC
D: -; J: TRBJ1-2; V: TRBV6-2/TRBV6-3; size: -; CDR3: CASSYGLRYGYTF; DNA: TGTGCCAGCAGTTACGGCCTTCGCTATGGCTACACCTTC
D: -; J: TRBJ2-1; V: TRBV4-3; size: few; CDR3: CASSQDVGRYEQFF; DNA: TGCGCCAGCAGCCAAGATGTGGGGAGGTACGAGCAGTTCTTC
D: -; J: TRBJ1-6; V: TRBV5-1; size: few; CDR3: CASTPEVTGNSPLHF; DNA: TGCGCCAGCACCCCGGAGGTTACGGGTAATTCACCCCTCCACTTT
D: TRBD2; J: TRBJ2-3; V: TRBV20-1; size: few; CDR3: CSARPGLAIDTQYF; DNA: TGCAGTGCTAGGCCGGGACTAGCTATAGATACGCAGTATTTT
D: TRBD1; J: TRBJ1-1; V: TRBV4-2; size: few; CDR3: CASSPTRDRVAEAFF; DNA: TGTGCCAGCAGCCCAACCCGGGACAGGGTCGCTGAAGCTTTCTTT
D: -; J: TRBJ2-7; V: TRBV7-2; size: -; CDR3: CASSSREGYEQYF; DNA: TGTGCCAGCAGCTCACGCGAGGGATACGAGCAGTACTTC
D: TRBD1; J: TRBJ2-7; V: TRBV20-1; size: few; CDR3: CSAILGTGSSYEQYF; DNA: TGCAGTGCCATTCTAGGGACAGGGAGTTCCTACGAGCAGTACTTC
D: TRBD2; J: TRBJ2-5; V: TRBV6-5; size: -; CDR3: CASCQRGGGETQYF; DNA: TGTGCCAGCTGCCAACGGGGGGGCGGAGAGACCCAGTACTTC
D: TRBD1; J: TRBJ2-7; V: TRBV5-1; size: few; CDR3: CASSLANTGGYEQYF; DNA: TGCGCCAGCAGCTTGGCCAATACAGGGGGATACGAGCAGTACTTC
D: TRBD1; J: TRBJ2-4; V: TRBV20-1; size: -; CDR3: CSAKPGQGAKNIQYF; DNA: TGCAGTGCTAAACCGGGACAGGGGGCAAAAAACATTCAGTACTTC
D: -; J: TRBJ2-5; V: TRBV3-1; size: -; CDR3: CASSRPDWPYQETQYF; DNA: TGTGCCAGCAGCCGACCCGACTGGCCGTACCAAGAGACCCAGTACTTC
D: -; J: TRBJ2-5; V: TRBV24-1; size: once; CDR3: CATQGTGAVTQYF; DNA: TGTGCCACCCAGGGGACCGGGGCAGTGACCCAGTACTTC
D: TRBD1; J: TRBJ2-7; V: TRBV25-1; size: many; CDR3: CASSPGQTSYEQYF; DNA: TGTGCCAGCAGTCCGGGACAGACCTCCTACGAGCAGTACTTC
D: -; J: TRBJ1-5; V: TRBV6-1; size: -; CDR3: CASSEFNKPQHF; DNA: TGTGCCAGCAGTGAGTTCAATAAGCCCCAGCATTTT
D: -; J: TRBJ2-7; V: TRBV3-1; size: few; CDR3: CASSQGTSLREQYF; DNA: TGTGCCAGCAGCCAAGGGACTTCTCTCCGCGAGCAGTACTTC
D: -; J: TRBJ2-5; V: TRBV9; size: few; CDR3: CASSVDQGRKETQYF; DNA: TGTGCCAGCAGCGTAGACCAGGGGAGGAAGGAGACCCAGTACTTC
D: -; J: TRBJ1-1; V: TRBV7-2; size: few; CDR3: CASSLSSRRTEAFF; DNA: TGTGCCAGCAGCTTATCGTCTAGGAGAACTGAAGCTTTCTTT
D: TRBD1; J: TRBJ2-7; V: TRBV4-1; size: few; CDR3: CASSQVPGQIYEQYF; DNA: TGCGCCAGCAGCCAAGTACCGGGACAGATTTACGAGCAGTACTTC
D: -; J: TRBJ2-1; V: TRBV4-3; size: -; CDR3: CASSQETPTLANEQFF; DNA: TGCGCCAGCAGCCAAGAGACTCCTACCTTAGCCAATGAGCAGTTCTTC
D: TRBD1; J: TRBJ2-7; V: TRBV6-2/TRBV6-3; size: -; CDR3: CATARDRQYEQYF; DNA: TGTGCCACCGCCCGGGACAGGCAGTACGAGCAGTACTTC
D: TRBD1; J: TRBJ2-4; V: TRBV20-1; size: -; CDR3: CSAAHRGTPQNIQYF; DNA: TGCAGTGCTGCACACAGGGGCACGCCGCAAAACATTCAGTACTTC
D: -; J: TRBJ1-1; V: TRBV4-1; size: few; CDR3: CASRNSDSTTAEAFF; DNA: TGCGCCAGCAGAAACTCCGACAGCACCACCGCTGAAGCTTTCTTT
D: TRBD1; J: TRBJ2-3; V: TRBV2; size: once; CDR3: CASSEWDRPSYTDTQYF; DNA: TGTGCCAGCAGCGAATGGGACAGGCCCTCTTACACAGATACGCAGTATTTT
D: -; J: TRBJ1-2; V: TRBV6-2/TRBV6-3; size: -; CDR3: CASSPLQGYTF; DNA: TGTGCCAGCAGCCCCTTGCAAGGCTACACCTTC
D: TRBD2; J: TRBJ2-7; V: TRBV20-1; size: -; CDR3: CSARDRSGTSGYNEQYF; DNA: TGCAGTGCTAGAGATCGGTCAGGGACTAGCGGTTACAATGAGCAGTACTTC
D: TRBD2; J: TRBJ2-7; V: TRBV7-6; size: once; CDR3: CASSSPSGRGPYWQYF; DNA: TGTGCCAGCAGCTCCCCTAGCGGGAGAGGTCCCTACTGGCAGTACTTC
D: TRBD2; J: TRBJ2-5; V: TRBV6-2/TRBV6-3; size: few; CDR3: CASSYGGTSGGKETQYF; DNA: TGTGCCAGCAGTTACGGGGGGACTAGCGGGGGAAAAGAGACCCAGTACTTC
D: -; J: TRBJ2-5; V: TRBV7-6; size: -; CDR3: CASSLTRQTQYF; DNA: TGTGCCAGCAGCTTAACCAGGCAGACCCAGTACTTC
D: TRBD2; J: TRBJ2-1; V: TRBV4-2; size: many; CDR3: CASSQEGGSYNEQFF; DNA: TGTGCCAGCAGCCAAGAGGGGGGGTCCTACAATGAGCAGTTCTTC
D: -; J: TRBJ2-2; V: TRBV20-1; size: -; CDR3: CSAIPPGTNTGELFF; DNA: TGCAGTGCTATCCCCCCCGGGACCAACACCGGGGAGCTGTTTTTT
D: -; J: TRBJ1-4; V: TRBV7-9; size: few; CDR3: CASSLGNTNEKLFF; DNA: TGTGCCAGCAGCTTAGGAAATACAAATGAAAAACTGTTTTTT
D: -; J: TRBJ2-7; V: TRBV20-1; size: -; CDR3: CSARVGQGLTYEQYF; DNA: TGCAGTGCTAGGGTGGGTCAGGGGCTGACCTACGAGCAGTACTTC
D: -; J: TRBJ2-7; V: TRBV29-1; size: many; CDR3: CSVEDPAIGSYEQYF; DNA: TGCAGCGTTGAAGACCCCGCGATAGGATCCTACGAGCAGTACTTC
D: TRBD1; J: TRBJ2-5; V: TRBV5-1; size: -; CDR3: CASSLVGTGGTETRYF; DNA: TGCGCCAGCAGCTTGGTCGGGACAGGGGGGACGGAGACCCGGTACTTC
D: -; J: TRBJ2-3; V: TRBV20-1; size: -; CDR3: CSARDTRQTTDTQYF; DNA: TGCAGTGCTAGAGATACGCGGCAGACCACAGATACGCAGTATTTT
D: TRBD2; J: TRBJ2-7; V: TRBV5-1; size: -; CDR3: CASSLAASGGRYEQYF; DNA: TGCGCCAGCAGCTTGGCTGCTAGCGGGGGACGCTACGAGCAGTACTTC
D: -; J: TRBJ1-4; V: TRBV7-2; size: few; CDR3: CASSLAKANEKLFF; DNA: TGTGCCAGCAGCTTAGCGAAGGCTAATGAAAAACTGTTTTTT
D: TRBD2; J: TRBJ2-7; V: TRBV20-1; size: few; CDR3: CSARESSGGNSYEQYF; DNA: TGCAGTGCTAGGGAATCTAGCGGGGGGAACTCCTACGAGCAGTACTTC
D: -; J: TRBJ1-2; V: TRBV7-8; size: few; CDR3: CASSLAIDPTGGYGYTF; DNA: TGTGCCAGCAGCTTAGCCATAGACCCGACAGGAGGTTATGGCTACACCTTC
D: TRBD2; J: TRBJ2-1; V: TRBV4-1; size: -; CDR3: CASSQDRASGGSEQFF; DNA: TGCGCCAGCAGCCAAGATAGGGCTAGCGGGGGCAGTGAGCAGTTCTTC